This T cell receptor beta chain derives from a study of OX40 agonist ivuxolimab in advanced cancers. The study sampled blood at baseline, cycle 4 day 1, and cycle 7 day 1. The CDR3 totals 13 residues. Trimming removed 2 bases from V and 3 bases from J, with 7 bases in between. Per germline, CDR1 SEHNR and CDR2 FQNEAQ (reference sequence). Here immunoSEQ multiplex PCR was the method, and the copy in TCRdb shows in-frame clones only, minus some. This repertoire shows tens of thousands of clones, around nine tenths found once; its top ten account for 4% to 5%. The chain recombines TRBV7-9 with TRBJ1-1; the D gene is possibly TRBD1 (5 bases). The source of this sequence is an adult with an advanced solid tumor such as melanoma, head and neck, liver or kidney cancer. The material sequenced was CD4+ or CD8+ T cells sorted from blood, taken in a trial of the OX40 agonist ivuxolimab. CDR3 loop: CASSLLGDTEAFF. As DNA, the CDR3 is TGTGCCAGCAGCTTACTAGGGGACACTGAAGCTTTCTTT.